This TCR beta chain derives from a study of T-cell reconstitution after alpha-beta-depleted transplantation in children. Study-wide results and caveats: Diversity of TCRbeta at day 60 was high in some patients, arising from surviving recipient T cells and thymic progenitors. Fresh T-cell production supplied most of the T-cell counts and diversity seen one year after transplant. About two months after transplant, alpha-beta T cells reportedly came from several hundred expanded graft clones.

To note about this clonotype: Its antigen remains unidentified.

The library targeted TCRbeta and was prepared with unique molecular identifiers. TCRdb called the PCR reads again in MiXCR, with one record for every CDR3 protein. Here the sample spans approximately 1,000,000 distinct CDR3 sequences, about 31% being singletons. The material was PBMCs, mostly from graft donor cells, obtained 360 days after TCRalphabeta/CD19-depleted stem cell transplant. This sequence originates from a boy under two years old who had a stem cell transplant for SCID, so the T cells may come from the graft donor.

The CDR3 loop is CASSPVLSRTTRSYNEQFF. CDR3 bases: TGTGCCAGCAGCCCGGTTCTTTCCCGGACCACCCGCTCCTACAATGAGCAGTTCTTC. This chain uses TRBV7-6 with TRBJ2-1, with D hard to call. The CDR3 runs 19 residues. V was pared by 5 bases and J by 0 bases, with 23 bases between. Germline V lookup: CDR1 SGHVS, CDR2 FNYEAQ.